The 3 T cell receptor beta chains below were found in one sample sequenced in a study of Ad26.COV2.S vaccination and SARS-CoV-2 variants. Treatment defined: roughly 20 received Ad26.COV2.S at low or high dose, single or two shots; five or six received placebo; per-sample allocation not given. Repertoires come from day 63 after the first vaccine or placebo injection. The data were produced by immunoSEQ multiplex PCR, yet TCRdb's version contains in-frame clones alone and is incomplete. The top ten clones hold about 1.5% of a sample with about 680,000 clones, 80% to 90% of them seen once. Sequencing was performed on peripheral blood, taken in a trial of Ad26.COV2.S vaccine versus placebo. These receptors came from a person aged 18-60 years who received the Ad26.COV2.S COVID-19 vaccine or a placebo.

The CDR3 loop is CASSFFGTSGGASNEQFF. In DNA, the CDR3 is TGTGCCAGCAGCTTTTTCGGGACTAGCGGGGGGGCCTCCAATGAGCAGTTCTTC. The V and J genes are TRBV7-2 and TRBJ2-1; 16 bases are shared with TRBD2. Per the germline V gene, CDR1 is SGHTA and CDR2 is FQGNSA. V gave up 3 bases and J gave up 6 bases; unmatched junction bases: 8. The CDR3 has 18 residues.

CDR3: CAWIGPRSTEAFF. The CDR3, as DNA: TGTGCCTGGATAGGACCGAGGTCCACTGAAGCTTTCTTT. The chain links TRBV30 to TRBJ1-1, with unresolved D. Germline CDR1 is GTSNPN and CDR2 is SVGIG (reference sequence). There are 13 residues in the CDR3. V shed 4 bases and J shed 4 bases, with 13 bases lying between them.

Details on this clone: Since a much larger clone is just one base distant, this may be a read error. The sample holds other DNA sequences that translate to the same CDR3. CDR3 in DNA: TGTGCCAGCACCGGCGGCTCCTACAATGAGCAGTTCTTC. This translates into CASTGGSYNEQFF. V is TRBV2 and J is TRBJ2-1; no reliable D call. Trimming removed 7 bases at V and 0 bases at J, with 7 bases between. CDR1 is SNHLY and CDR2 is FYNNEI in the germline V gene. This CDR3 spans 13 amino acids.